Listed below are T cell receptor beta chains from one sample, sequenced in a study of shared clonotypes between healthy human individuals. The protocol was immunoSEQ multiplex PCR, while the TCRdb copy is restricted to in-frame clones and leaves out a portion. The sample shows under 1,900,000 clones, approximately 98.5% of them seen only once. The sequencing sample was made of naive CD4+ T cells sorted from blood. The receptors originated from a man in his thirties or forties in good health. CDR3s include the opening cysteine and the closing phenylalanine or tryptophan. D genes are given only for firm matches. Rows may omit the clone size; those that give it use once, few, many or a size class.

j_call clone_size cdr3_length v_call d_call cdr3_nt cdr3_aa
TRBJ2-5 - 14 TRBV5-1 - TGCGCCAGCAGCACCGGGACTTTGCAAGAGACCCAGTACTTC CASSTGTLQETQYF
TRBJ2-7 - 14 TRBV7-2 - TGTGCCAGCAGCTTAGCATGGGACCTGTACGAGCAGTACTTC CASSLAWDLYEQYF
TRBJ2-1 - 22 TRBV29-1 TRBD2 TGCAGCGTTGAAGATTATGACCATCAATCGACCGGTTCACTAGCGGGTTACAATGAGCAGTTCTTC CSVEDYDHQSTGSLAGYNEQFF
TRBJ1-2 - 14 TRBV6-5 TRBD1 TGTGCCAGCAGTGCCCTGACAGGGGGCGATGGCTACACCTTC CASSALTGGDGYTF
TRBJ2-1 - 15 TRBV4-1 TRBD2 TGCGCCAGCAGCCAAGGACTAGCGGGAAGAGGTGAGCAGTTCTTC CASSQGLAGRGEQFF
TRBJ2-3 - 15 TRBV18 TRBD1 TGTGCCAGCTCTACCGGGACAGGGTGGAGAGATACGCAGTATTTT CASSTGTGWRDTQYF
TRBJ2-7 - 15 TRBV4-3 TRBD2 TGCGCCAGCAGCAGGACTAGCGGGAGTGGGTACGAGCAGTACTTC CASSRTSGSGYEQYF
TRBJ2-1 - 17 TRBV13 TRBD2 TGTGCCAGCAGCTCAAGGACTAGCGGGCTATCCTACAATGAGCAGTTCTTC CASSSRTSGLSYNEQFF
TRBJ1-5 - 13 TRBV5-6 - TGTGCCAGCAGCGGGGGACCGGGCCAGCCCCAGCATTTT CASSGGPGQPQHF
TRBJ2-5 - 15 TRBV4-1 TRBD1 TGCGCCAGCAGCCAAGTTAGTAACAGGGGTGAGACCCAGTACTTC CASSQVSNRGETQYF
TRBJ1-1 - 14 TRBV9 - TGTGCCAGCAGCTCTGGGACGGCGAACACTGAAGCTTTCTTT CASSSGTANTEAFF
TRBJ2-5 - 14 TRBV19 - TGTGCCAGTAGTACCTATGACAGAGGAGAGACCCAGTACTTC CASSTYDRGETQYF
TRBJ2-1 once 11 TRBV20-1 - TGCAGTGCCCACCGTTACAATGAGCAGTTCTTC CSAHRYNEQFF
TRBJ2-1 - 15 TRBV19 TRBD2 TGTGCCAGTACGTTGCGACTAGCGGGGTTTGGGGAGCAGTTCTTC CASTLRLAGFGEQFF
TRBJ1-2 - 14 TRBV5-4 - TGTGCCAGCAGCTTATTGGGGGGAGACTATGGCTACACCTTC CASSLLGGDYGYTF
TRBJ2-1 once 16 TRBV11-2 - TGTGCCAGCAGCGGCCTACGGAGAAGCTCCTACAATGAGCAGTTCTTC CASSGLRRSSYNEQFF
TRBJ2-3 - 19 TRBV30 - TGTGCCTGGAGTGTGACAACGGTTCTCCGGACACATCGGGGAGATACGCAGTATTTT CAWSVTTVLRTHRGDTQYF
TRBJ2-1 - 16 TRBV18 TRBD2 TGTGCCAGCTCACCGGGACTAGCGGGAGGGGGCAATGAGCAGTTCTTC CASSPGLAGGGNEQFF
TRBJ2-2 - 14 TRBV5-1 - TGCGTATGCAGGGTTGAGGCGAACACCGGGGAGCTGTTTTTT CVCRVEANTGELFF
TRBJ2-7 - 14 TRBV6-5 TRBD2 TGTGCCAGCAGTTACCTAGCGGGAGGAGGTGAGCAGTACTTC CASSYLAGGGEQYF
TRBJ1-1 - 15 TRBV29-1 - TGCAGCCTGGGTGGTTGGGCAGGGAGCAACACTGAAGCTTTCTTT CSLGGWAGSNTEAFF
TRBJ2-2 - 12 TRBV18 - TGTGCCAGCTCACCACAACCCGGGGAGCTGTTTTTT CASSPQPGELFF
TRBJ1-5 once 15 TRBV2 - TGTGCCAGCATGAGGGGGGGTTTTGGCAATCAGCCCCAGCATTTT CASMRGGFGNQPQHF
TRBJ2-1 - 14 TRBV25-1 - TGTGCCAGCAGTCAGTCCGGTGCTAGCAATGAGCAGTTCTTC CASSQSGASNEQFF
TRBJ2-3 - 14 TRBV6-5 TRBD1 TGTGCCAGCAGGGATCGACAGGGTTACGATACGCAGTATTTT CASRDRQGYDTQYF
TRBJ2-1 once 15 TRBV4-2 TRBD1 TGTGCCAGCAGCCAGAAACCGGGACAGGGCAATGAGCAGTTCTTC CASSQKPGQGNEQFF
TRBJ2-3 - 16 TRBV2 - TGTGCCAGCACTCGGGGCGACAGACCTAGCACAGATACGCAGTATTTT CASTRGDRPSTDTQYF
TRBJ1-5 - 14 TRBV19 - TGTGCCAGTAAACTTCGGCAGGGAAATCAGCCCCAGCATTTT CASKLRQGNQPQHF
TRBJ2-3 - 14 TRBV7-2 - TGTGCCAGCAGCCAGTGGACCGGCGCAGATACGCAGTATTTT CASSQWTGADTQYF
TRBJ2-7 - 16 TRBV7-8 - TGTGCCAGCAGCTTATCGTCAGGGTTACGGGGCTACGAGCAGTACTTC CASSLSSGLRGYEQYF
TRBJ2-2 - 15 TRBV19 - TGTGCCAGTAGTACGGCAGCTATCTACACCGGGGAGCTGTTTTTT CASSTAAIYTGELFF
TRBJ2-3 - 13 TRBV18 - TGTGCCAGCTCACTTGACCTCACAGATACGCAGTATTTT CASSLDLTDTQYF
TRBJ2-1 - 13 TRBV30 TRBD2 TGTGCCTGGAGTAAGGGACTAGCGAATGAGCAGTTCTTC CAWSKGLANEQFF
TRBJ1-2 once 12 TRBV7-2 - TGTGCCAGCAGCTTCCCACAGATTGACTACACCTTC CASSFPQIDYTF